This TCR beta chain was obtained from a study of blood T cell repertoires in COVID-19. As for the study in general: Material from acute and convalescent COVID-19 was sourced from the United States, Italy and Spain. PBMCs, B-cell-depleted T cells, or T cells provided the cDNA or gDNA that made up the material.

Authors' methods: Amplification of reference gene primers was used by the study to estimate nucleated cell counts. Generated by immunoSEQ multiplex PCR, the TCRdb table keeps only in-frame clones and is missing some. Clone size and the V and J calls come from that table; the DNA yielded D and trimming. The profile shows under 150,000 clones, roughly 84% of them singletons. The CDR3 loop spans 15 amino acids. Trimming removed 10 bases from V and 4 bases from J, with 20 bases in between. Germline V gene sequence: CDR1 MNHEY, CDR2 SVGAGI. Sequenced input: peripheral blood. The J gene is TRBJ2-4, the V gene TRBV6-5; D remains ambiguous. This clonotype originated in a woman older than 75 with acute or convalescent COVID-19. CDR3 amino acids: CATSPAYTGKNIQYF. The CDR3 DNA reads as TGTGCCACTTCCCCCGCTTATACCGGGAAAAACATTCAGTACTTC.